This TCR beta chain was recorded in a study of shared clonotypes between healthy human individuals. About the research overall: The study used three CD4 naive, three CD4 memory, two CD8 naive and one CD8 memory plate per donor.

Study-level results: Sorted-subset sequencing was shown by rarefaction to be incomplete despite large depth.

Those who donated were healthy HIV-negative adults, with no recent acute infections or vaccinations reported. Points on this clone: The antigen is not known.

Unmatched junction bases numbered 8, after V lost 5 bases and J lost 6 bases. CDR1 and CDR2 from the germline V gene are SNHLY and FYNNEI. The CDR3 consists of 16 residues. Assay used: immunoSEQ multiplex PCR; TCRdb lists only in-frame clones, some missing. This table holds about 1,500,000 clones, around 95% found once. The TCR originated in a young man in good health. The gene calls are TRBV2 and TRBJ2-3, with 13 bases lining up with TRBD2. The sequenced sample consisted of naive CD4+ T cells sorted from blood. Subset given: CD45RA+ positively selected. Written as DNA, the CDR3 is TGTGCCAGCAGTCGGAGGGGACTAGCGGGATCTGATACGCAGTATTTT. Translated: CASSRRGLAGSDTQYF.